The 3 T cell receptor beta chains listed next were all sequenced from one sample in a study of T cells after yellow fever vaccination. MiXCR, run by TCRdb on the 5' RACE reads, gives a single entry per CDR3 protein. The table includes 300,000 to 400,000 distinct CDR3 sequences, 8.7% detected once. This sample comprised PBMCs, obtained on the day of the first yellow fever vaccination. These receptors originate from a man aged 18 to 29 who received the YFV17D yellow fever vaccine.

The CDR3: CATSGTGFMDSPLHF. The CDR3 nucleotides read TGTGCCACCTCCGGGACAGGGTTTATGGATTCACCCCTCCACTTT. This chain links TRBV15 with TRBJ1-6; TRBD1 aligns across 9 bases. This CDR3 contains 15 residues. V dropped 8 bases and J dropped 8; count of bases not matched to a gene: 10. CDR1 and CDR2 (germline): LNHNV, YYDKDF (reference sequence).

The chain recombines TRBV7-9 with TRBJ2-2; D remains unclear. Germline V gene sequence: CDR1 SEHNR, CDR2 FQNEAQ (reference sequence). V was cut by 2 bases and J by 10 bases, with 8 bases left in between. This CDR3 is 12 amino acids long. The DNA of the CDR3 is TGTGCCAGCAGCTTATGGCGCGCGGAGCTGTTTTTT. Encoded protein: CASSLWRAELFF.

This clonotype appeared many times. The V call is TRBV11-2, the J call TRBJ1-1, with 8 bases matching TRBD1. Unmatched junction bases numbered 13, after V lost 5 bases and J lost 2 bases. This CDR3 contains 17 residues. CDR1 and CDR2 (germline): SGHAT, FQNNGV. CDR3 in DNA: TGTGCCAGCAGCGGATGGGACAGGAGGATTTTAAACACTGAAGCTTTCTTT. Encoded protein: CASSGWDRRILNTEAFF. Full variable domain (outside the CDR3, taken from reference TRBV11-2 and TRBJ1-1): EAGVAQSPRYKIIEKRQSVAFWCNPISGHATLYWYQQILGQGPKLLIQFQNNGVVDDSQLPKDRFSAERLKGVDSTLKIQPAKLEDSAVYLCASSGWDRRILNTEAFFGQGTRLTVV.